This TCR beta chain was profiled in a study of cytomegalovirus exposure and HLA in healthy donors. Background on the study: Counted in an early data release were about 80 million unique TCRs from HLA-typed donors. Study observations and caveats: Cytomegalovirus status was reportedly diagnosed by the classifier with high sensitivity and specificity. The study carried out a later analysis of TCR beta sequences. It associated under 20,000 of them with specific HLA alleles at a false discovery rate of 0.05.

Germline-derived CDR1 and CDR2 are SNHLY and FYNNEI. The CDR3 runs to 19 residues. Trimming removed 6 bases from V and 2 bases from J; junction bases left unmatched: 13. While unrecorded immune exposures were likely, the donors were nominally healthy when sampled. On this clone itself: The antigen is not known.

The PCR made use of 60 Vbeta and 13 Jbeta primers. Clones were read by immunoSEQ multiplex PCR, and TCRdb kept only the in-frame ones, dropping some. Among approximately 190,000 clones listed, around 84% were seen once. This TCR was sampled from a woman in her forties or fifties in good health and CMV-seropositive. The J gene is TRBJ2-3, the V gene TRBV2, with 14 bases aligning to TRBD2. Sequenced input: PBMCs. The CDR3 loop reads CASSGGTSGGPQPTDTQYF. DNA for the CDR3: TGTGCCAGCAGCGGGGGGACTAGCGGGGGACCCCAACCCACAGATACGCAGTATTTT. Using reference TRBV2 and TRBJ2-3 for the parts outside the CDR3, the full variable domain is EPEVTQTPSHQVTQMGQEVILRCVPISNHLYFYWYRQILGQKVEFLVSFYNNEISEKSEIFDDQFSVERPDGSNFTLKIRSTKLEDSAMYFCASSGGTSGGPQPTDTQYFGPGTRLTVL.